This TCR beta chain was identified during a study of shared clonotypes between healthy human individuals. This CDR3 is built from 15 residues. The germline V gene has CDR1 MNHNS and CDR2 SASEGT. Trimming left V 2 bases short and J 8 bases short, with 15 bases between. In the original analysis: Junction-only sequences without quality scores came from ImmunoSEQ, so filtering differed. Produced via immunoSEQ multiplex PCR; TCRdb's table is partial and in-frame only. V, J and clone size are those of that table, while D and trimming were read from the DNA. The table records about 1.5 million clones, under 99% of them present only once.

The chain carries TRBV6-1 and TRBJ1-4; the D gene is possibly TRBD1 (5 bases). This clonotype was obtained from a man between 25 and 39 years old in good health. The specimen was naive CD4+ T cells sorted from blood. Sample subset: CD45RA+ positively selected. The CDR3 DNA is TGTGCCAGCAGTGAATTGTCGGGGCAACGGGAAAAACTGTTTTTT. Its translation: CASSELSGQREKLFF.